These 26 T cell receptor beta chains were all obtained from the same sample, sequenced in a study of T cell responses to AZD1222 COVID-19 vaccine. Some clones are missing from TCRdb's copy, which holds only in-frame ones; the method was immunoSEQ multiplex PCR. The sample includes some 150,000 clones, roughly 92% of them seen just once. The input for sequencing was peripheral blood, taken on day 0 of AZD1222 vaccination. The receptors were sampled from an adult in good health.

V gene TRBV6-5 combines with J gene TRBJ2-2; D might be TRBD2 (5 bases). Per the germline V gene, CDR1 is MNHEY and CDR2 is SVGAGI. The ends were cut back, 5 bases at V and 5 bases at J, with 15 bases in the middle. The CDR3 extends over 15 amino acids. CDR3 protein: CASSPNTPGTGELFF. CDR3 bases: TGTGCCAGCAGTCCAAATACCCCGGGGACCGGGGAGCTGTTTTTT.

This chain uses TRBV2 with TRBJ1-2; 9 nucleotides match TRBD1. This CDR3 contains 13 residues. Trimming at V came to 9 bases and at J to 8 bases, leaving 10 bases not matched to a gene. Germline-derived CDR1 and CDR2 are SNHLY and FYNNEI. CDR3 protein: CASTSGTGSGYTF. For the CDR3, the DNA is TGTGCCAGTACCTCCGGGACAGGGTCCGGCTACACCTTC.

In nucleotides, the CDR3 is TGTGCCAGCATCTCAGGTTGGGGCACTGAAGCTTTCTTT. Amino acid sequence: CASISGWGTEAFF. The chain carries TRBV27 and TRBJ1-1; D uncertain. This CDR3 is built from 13 residues. CDR1 is MNHEY and CDR2 is SMNVEV in the germline V gene (reference sequence). Trimming pared 7 bases from V and 4 bases from J, leaving 13 bases between.

The CDR3 bases are TGTGCCAGCAGCTTGCGCCAGGACTATGGCTACACCTTC. As protein: CASSLRQDYGYTF. The V call is TRBV5-6, the J call TRBJ1-2; no definite D call. This CDR3 has 13 amino acids. V lost 1 base, J lost 3 bases, and 7 bases lay in between. Germline V gene data show CDR1 as SGHDT and CDR2 as YYEEEE.

The chain carries TRBV5-4 and TRBJ1-1, with D hard to call. With 2 bases removed from V and 0 bases from J, the gap between germline ends came to 8 bases. The CDR3 has 14 amino acids. CDR1 SGHNT and CDR2 YYREEE come from the germline V gene (reference sequence). In nucleotides, the CDR3 is TGTGCCAGCAGCTTTGCTCAGATGAACACTGAAGCTTTCTTT. It codes for CASSFAQMNTEAFF.

J is TRBJ1-1 and V is TRBV5-6; tentatively, D is TRBD1 (5 bases). The CDR3 loop spans 16 amino acids. Germline V CDR1 and CDR2: SGHDT, YYEEEE. V was pared by 0 bases and J by 1 base, with 13 bases between. The CDR3 sequence: CASSLVWAGTNTEAFF. The DNA for the CDR3 is TGTGCCAGCAGCTTGGTCTGGGCAGGGACGAACACTGAAGCTTTCTTT.

This chain connects TRBV3-1 (or the pseudogene TRBV3-2) to TRBJ2-1, with D possibly TRBD2 on 5 matching bases. With 4 bases removed from V and 0 bases from J, the gap between germline ends came to 10 bases. The CDR3 loop spans 15 amino acids. CDR1 is LGHDT and CDR2 is YNNKEL in the germline V gene (reference sequence). CDR3 nucleotides: TGTGCCAGCAGCCCAACTAGGAGCTCCTACAATGAGCAGTTCTTC. It encodes CASSPTRSSYNEQFF.

CDR3 amino acids: CASSLRSSILNEQFF. CDR3 in DNA: TGTGCCAGCAGCTTAAGATCCAGCATTCTAAATGAGCAGTTCTTC. This chain uses TRBV7-6 with TRBJ2-1, with D hard to call. From germline, CDR1 is SGHVS and CDR2 FNYEAQ. Deletions cut 2 bases from V and 7 bases from J, with 15 bases between. The CDR3 extends over 15 amino acids.

This sequence joins TRBV28 and TRBJ1-5; D is unclear. V lost 7 bases to trimming and J lost 6 bases, with 16 bases between them. Germline CDR1 MDHEN, CDR2 SYDVKM. The CDR3 contains 14 residues. The CDR3 loop reads CASTFQLGGQPQHF. For the CDR3, the DNA is TGTGCCAGCACCTTCCAGCTAGGAGGTCAGCCCCAGCATTTT.

The chain uses TRBV4-2 and TRBJ2-5, with a possible D match to TRBD2 (6 bases). V was trimmed by 0 bases and J by 5 bases, leaving 13 bases between them. CDR3 size: 15 residues. Germline V lookup: CDR1 LGHNA, CDR2 YNFKEQ. This CDR3 is CASSQEGVAAETQYF. The CDR3, as DNA: TGTGCCAGCAGCCAAGAAGGGGTAGCGGCGGAGACCCAGTACTTC.

The chain has TRBV12-5 and TRBJ2-3; D uncertain. Per the germline V gene, CDR1 is LGHNT and CDR2 is FRNRAP. The CDR3 sequence is 13 residues long. Trimming stripped 1 base from V and 6 bases from J, with 8 bases between. CDR3: CASGLADGDTQYF. CDR3 DNA sequence: TGTGCTAGTGGTTTGGCAGACGGTGATACGCAGTATTTT.

In the case of this clone: Other DNA sequences in the same sample also yield this CDR3. The chain joins TRBV9 to TRBJ1-1; the D is unclear. CDR1 SGDLS and CDR2 YYNGEE come from the germline V gene. The CDR3 has 13 amino acids. The V end lost 0 bases, the J end lost 2 bases, and 5 bases lay between the germline ends. The CDR3 here is CASSVGSNTEAFF. CDR3 nucleotides: TGTGCCAGCAGCGTAGGGAGCAACACTGAAGCTTTCTTT.

The chain employs TRBV10-2 and TRBJ1-2; no firm D call. Per the germline V gene, CDR1 is WSHSY and CDR2 is SAAADI. The germline V and J ends were trimmed by 2 bases and 4 bases, with 5 bases remaining between them. The CDR3 is made up of 12 amino acids. CDR3: CASSEAPYGYTF. The CDR3 coding sequence is TGCGCCAGCAGTGAGGCGCCCTATGGCTACACCTTC.

This clone was seen a few times. The chain couples TRBV5-1 to TRBJ2-3, with TRBD2 matching over 8 bases. Trimming removed 1 base from V and 4 bases from J; junction bases left unmatched: 8. The CDR3 contains 16 residues. CDR1 and CDR2 from the germline V gene are SGHRS and YFSETQ. CDR3 coding DNA: TGCGCCAGCAGCTTGCTCGAGCGGGAGATCGCAGATACGCAGTATTTT. It translates to CASSLLEREIADTQYF.

This clone was picked up one time. The chain recombines TRBV19 with TRBJ1-2; perhaps TRBD1 as D (6 bases). The CDR3 loop spans 13 amino acids. Trimming cost V 3 bases and J 7 bases, with 12 bases left between them. The V gene's germline CDR1 is LNHDA and CDR2 SQIVND (reference sequence). DNA for the CDR3: TGTGCCAGTAGTATTTGGGGGCGTCGTGGCTACACCTTC. The encoded protein is CASSIWGRRGYTF.

This chain connects TRBV23-1 to TRBJ2-7; 7 bases align to TRBD1. TRBV23-1 is recorded as an ORF, its role being uncertain. V was clipped by 0 bases and J by 3 bases; unmatched bases: 8. CDR3 length: 16 amino acids. CDR3 in amino acids: CASSQSRRDRIYEQYV. The CDR3 bases are TGCGCCAGCAGTCAATCGCGCCGGGACAGAATCTACGAGCAGTACGTC.

This sequence joins TRBV27 and TRBJ2-2; D could derive from TRBD1 or TRBD2 (5 bases each). The CDR3 sequence is 16 residues long. Trimming left V 3 bases short and J 1 base short, with 12 bases between. The V gene's germline CDR1 is MNHEY and CDR2 SMNVEV (reference sequence). This CDR3 is CASSLLGVQNTGELFF. CDR3 bases: TGTGCCAGCAGTTTGCTGGGGGTCCAGAACACCGGGGAGCTGTTTTTT.

The gene calls are TRBV6-5 and TRBJ2-3, with D perhaps matching TRBD2 (6 bases). V was trimmed by 11 bases and J by 2 bases, leaving 14 bases between them. Per germline, CDR1 MNHEY and CDR2 SVGAGI. The CDR3 is made up of 13 amino acids. CDR3 region: CAGRDSNTDTQYF. CDR3 bases: TGTGCCGGTCGGGACTCAAACACAGATACGCAGTATTTT.

V is TRBV11-2 and J is TRBJ1-3, with TRBD1 matching 8 bases. In germline, CDR1 is SGHAT, CDR2 FQNNGV. The CDR3 consists of 15 residues. V lost 6 bases to trimming and J lost 8 bases; unmatched junction nucleotides: 12. CDR3 nucleotide sequence: TGTGCCAGCAGTCTGGGGCAGGGGGCATCGGACACCATATATTTT. This encodes CASSLGQGASDTIYF.

The chain uses TRBV7-9 and TRBJ1-5; D is unresolved. Germline V gene sequence: CDR1 SEHNR, CDR2 FQNEAQ (reference sequence). The V end was cut by 5 bases, the J end by 5 bases, with 10 bases between. This CDR3 has 13 amino acids. CDR3 nucleotide sequence: TGTGCCAGCAGCCTCCAAGCCGATCAGCCCCAGCATTTT. Protein sequence: CASSLQADQPQHF.

In this sample, this clone turned up a few times. The genes are TRBV5-1 and TRBJ1-2; 7 bases are shared with TRBD1. Trimming cost V 4 bases and J 4 bases; bases outside gene matches: 7. CDR1 and CDR2 (germline): SGHRS, YFSETQ. The CDR3 is made up of 14 amino acids. CDR3 residues: CASSPYRGAYGYTF. In DNA, the CDR3 is TGCGCCAGCAGCCCTTACAGGGGAGCCTATGGCTACACCTTC. Combining the CDR3 with reference TRBV5-1 and TRBJ1-2 gives the whole variable domain KAGVTQTPRYLIKTRGQQVTLSCSPISGHRSVSWYQQTPGQGLQFLFEYFSETQRNKGNFPGRFSGRQFSNSRSEMNVSTLELGDSALYLCASSPYRGAYGYTFGSGTRLTVV.

The gene calls are TRBV2 and TRBJ1-6, with D unclear. CDR1 is SNHLY, CDR2 FYNNEI, per germline. Trimming took off 8 bases at V and 10 bases at J, with 15 bases between the two ends. The CDR3 totals 13 residues. CDR3 nucleotides: TGTGCCAGCCATCCGGCTGTAACCTCACCCCTCCACTTT. As protein: CASHPAVTSPLHF.

The chain uses TRBV18 and TRBJ1-2; a weak D match, TRBD1 (6 bases). The CDR3 covers 15 residues. V lost 3 bases and J lost 4, with 15 bases in between. The germline V gene has CDR1 KGHSH and CDR2 LQKENI. The CDR3 loop is CASSPSPGGVYGYTF. In DNA, the CDR3 is TGTGCCAGCTCACCGTCCCCCGGGGGCGTCTATGGCTACACCTTC.

The chain combines TRBV25-1 with TRBJ2-1, with 11 bases identical to TRBD2. The V segment lost 3 bases and the J segment 8 bases; nucleotides outside the gene matches: 6. Germline CDR1 and CDR2: MGHDK and SYGVNS. The CDR3 covers 15 residues. The CDR3, as DNA: TGTGCCAGCAGTGATAGCGGGAGGGTCCGGGATGAGCAGTTCTTC. Amino acid sequence: CASSDSGRVRDEQFF.

The chain is built from TRBV27 and TRBJ2-3, with 9 positions matching TRBD1. Losses at the gene ends were 3 bases for V and 3 bases for J; bases not matched to a gene: 1. The germline gives CDR1 MNHEY, CDR2 SMNVEV (reference sequence). The CDR3 contains 14 residues. CDR3 coding DNA: TGTGCCAGCAGTTTCGGACAGGGGACAGATACGCAGTATTTT. Protein sequence: CASSFGQGTDTQYF.

The V gene is TRBV9, the J gene TRBJ1-1; no clear D gene. The V gene lost 3 bases and the J gene lost 7 bases, with 13 bases spanning the gap. The CDR3 consists of 13 residues. Germline V lookup: CDR1 SGDLS, CDR2 YYNGEE. CDR3 sequence: CASSADGSGEAFF. CDR3 DNA: TGTGCCAGCAGCGCTGACGGGTCGGGTGAAGCTTTCTTT.